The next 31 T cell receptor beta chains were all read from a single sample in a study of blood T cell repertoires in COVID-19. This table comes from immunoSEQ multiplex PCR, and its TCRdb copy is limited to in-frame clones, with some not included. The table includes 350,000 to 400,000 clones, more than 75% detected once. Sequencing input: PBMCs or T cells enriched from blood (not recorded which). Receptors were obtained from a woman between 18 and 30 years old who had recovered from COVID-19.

The CDR3 region is CASKPRGYNEQFF. The CDR3 coding sequence is TGTGCCAGCAAGCCACGGGGATACAATGAGCAGTTCTTC. The V gene is TRBV6-5, the J gene TRBJ2-1; TRBD2 is a possible D gene (5 bases). Trimming removed 7 bases from V and 4 bases from J, with 11 bases in between. CDR3 length equals 13 residues. The germline gives CDR1 MNHEY, CDR2 SVGAGI.

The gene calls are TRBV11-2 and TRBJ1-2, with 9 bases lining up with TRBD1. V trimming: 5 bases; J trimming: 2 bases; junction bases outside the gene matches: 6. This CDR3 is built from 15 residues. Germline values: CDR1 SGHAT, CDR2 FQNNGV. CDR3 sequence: CASSTTGGSNYGYTF. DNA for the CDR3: TGTGCCAGCAGCACGACAGGGGGATCAAACTATGGCTACACCTTC. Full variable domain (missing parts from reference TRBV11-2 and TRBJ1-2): EAGVAQSPRYKIIEKRQSVAFWCNPISGHATLYWYQQILGQGPKLLIQFQNNGVVDDSQLPKDRFSAERLKGVDSTLKIQPAKLEDSAVYLCASSTTGGSNYGYTFGSGTRLTVV.

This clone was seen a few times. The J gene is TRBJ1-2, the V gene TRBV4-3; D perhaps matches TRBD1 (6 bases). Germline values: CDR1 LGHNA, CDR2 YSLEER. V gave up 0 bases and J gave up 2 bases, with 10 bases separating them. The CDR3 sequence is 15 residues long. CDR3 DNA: TGCGCCAGCAGCCAAGAATCAGGGGCAAACTATGGCTACACCTTC. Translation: CASSQESGANYGYTF.

The chain's CDR3 is CASSPSGDQETQYF. The CDR3 nucleotides are TGTGCCAGCAGTCCTAGCGGGGATCAAGAGACCCAGTACTTC. The chain carries TRBV25-1 and TRBJ2-5, with TRBD2 matching 9 bases. The germline gives CDR1 MGHDK, CDR2 SYGVNS. The CDR3 totals 14 residues. Losses at the gene ends were 5 bases for V and 2 bases for J; bases not matched to a gene: 3.

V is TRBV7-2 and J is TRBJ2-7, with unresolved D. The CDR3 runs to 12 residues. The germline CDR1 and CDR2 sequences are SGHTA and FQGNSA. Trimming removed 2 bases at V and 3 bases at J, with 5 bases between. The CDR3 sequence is CASSLNSYEQYF. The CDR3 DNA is TGTGCCAGCAGCTTAAACAGCTACGAGCAGTACTTC.

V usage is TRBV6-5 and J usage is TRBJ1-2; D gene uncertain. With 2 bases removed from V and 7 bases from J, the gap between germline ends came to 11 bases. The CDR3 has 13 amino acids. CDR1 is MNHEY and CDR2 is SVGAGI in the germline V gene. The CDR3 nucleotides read TGTGCCAGCAGTTACGTGCGGGCAAGTGGCTACACCTTC. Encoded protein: CASSYVRASGYTF.

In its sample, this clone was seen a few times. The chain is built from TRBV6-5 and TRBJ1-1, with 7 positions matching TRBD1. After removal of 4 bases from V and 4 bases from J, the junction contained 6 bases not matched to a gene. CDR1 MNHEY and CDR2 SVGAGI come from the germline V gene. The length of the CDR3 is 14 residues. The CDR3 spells CASSLTGSSTEAFF. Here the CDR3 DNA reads TGTGCCAGCAGTTTGACAGGGTCGAGCACTGAAGCTTTCTTT.

CDR3 sequence reads: CASSGQGLYNEQFF. DNA of the CDR3: TGTGCCAGCTCGGGACAGGGACTATACAATGAGCAGTTCTTC. The chain has TRBV19 and TRBJ2-1, with TRBD1 matching over 9 bases. The CDR3 runs 14 residues. CDR1 is LNHDA and CDR2 is SQIVND in the germline V gene (reference sequence). The V gene end was trimmed by 9 bases and the J gene end by 4 bases; junction bases not matched to a gene: 7.

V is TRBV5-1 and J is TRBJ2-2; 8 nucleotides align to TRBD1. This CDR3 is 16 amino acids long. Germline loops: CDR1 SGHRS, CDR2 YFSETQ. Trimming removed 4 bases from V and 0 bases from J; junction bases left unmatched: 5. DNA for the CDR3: TGCGCCAGCAGCCTTCGGACAGGGTCGAACACCGGGGAGCTGTTTTTT. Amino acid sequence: CASSLRTGSNTGELFF.

The CDR3 region has the DNA TGTGCCAGCAGTTCCCGGAGATCCTATGGCTACACCTTC. Protein sequence: CASSSRRSYGYTF. The J gene is TRBJ1-2, the V gene TRBV12-3 or TRBV12-4; D is unclear. CDR3 length: 13 residues. V lost 4 bases to trimming and J lost 4 bases, with 10 bases between them.

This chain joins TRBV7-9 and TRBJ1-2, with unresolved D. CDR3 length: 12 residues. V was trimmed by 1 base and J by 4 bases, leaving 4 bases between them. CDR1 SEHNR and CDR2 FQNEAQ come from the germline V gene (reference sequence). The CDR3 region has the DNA TGTGCCAGCAGCTTAGACGGCTATGGCTACACCTTC. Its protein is CASSLDGYGYTF.

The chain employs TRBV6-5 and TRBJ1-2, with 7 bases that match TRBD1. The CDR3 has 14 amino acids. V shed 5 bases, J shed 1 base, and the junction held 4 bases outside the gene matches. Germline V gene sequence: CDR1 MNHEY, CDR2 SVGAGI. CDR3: CASSTGEDNYGYTF. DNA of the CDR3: TGTGCCAGCAGTACAGGGGAAGATAACTATGGCTACACCTTC.

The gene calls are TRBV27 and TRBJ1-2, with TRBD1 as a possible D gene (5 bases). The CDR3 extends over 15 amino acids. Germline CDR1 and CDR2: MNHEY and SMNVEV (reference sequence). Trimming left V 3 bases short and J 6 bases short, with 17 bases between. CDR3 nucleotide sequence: TGTGCCAGCAGTTTCGCAGGACCGGGGGGAAATGGCTACACCTTC. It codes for CASSFAGPGGNGYTF.

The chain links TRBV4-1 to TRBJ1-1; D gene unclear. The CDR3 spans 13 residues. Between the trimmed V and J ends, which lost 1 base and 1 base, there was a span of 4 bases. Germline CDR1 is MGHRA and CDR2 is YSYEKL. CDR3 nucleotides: TGCGCCAGCAGCCAAGTCCAGAACACTGAAGCTTTCTTT. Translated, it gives CASSQVQNTEAFF.

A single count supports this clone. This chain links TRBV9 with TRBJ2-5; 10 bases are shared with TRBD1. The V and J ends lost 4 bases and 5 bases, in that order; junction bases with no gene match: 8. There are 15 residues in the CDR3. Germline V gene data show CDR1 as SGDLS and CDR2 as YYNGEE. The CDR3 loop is CASSLDRGPGETQYF. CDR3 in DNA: TGTGCCAGCAGCCTAGACAGGGGGCCAGGGGAGACCCAGTACTTC. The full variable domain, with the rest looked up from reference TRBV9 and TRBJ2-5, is DSGVTQTPKHLITATGQRVTLRCSPRSGDLSVYWYQQSLDQGLQFLIQYYNGEERAKGNILERFSAQQFPDLHSELNLSSLELGDSALYFCASSLDRGPGETQYFGPGTRLLVL.

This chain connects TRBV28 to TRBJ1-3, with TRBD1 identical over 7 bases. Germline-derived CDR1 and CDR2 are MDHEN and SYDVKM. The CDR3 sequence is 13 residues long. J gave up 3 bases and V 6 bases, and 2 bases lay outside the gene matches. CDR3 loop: CASSRQGGNTIYF. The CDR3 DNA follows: TGTGCCAGCAGCAGACAGGGTGGAAACACCATATATTTT.

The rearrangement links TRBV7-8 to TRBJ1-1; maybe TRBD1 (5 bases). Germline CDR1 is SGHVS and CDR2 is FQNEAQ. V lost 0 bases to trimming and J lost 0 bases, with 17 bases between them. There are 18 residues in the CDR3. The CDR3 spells CASSLALQGRAMNTEAFF. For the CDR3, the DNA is TGTGCCAGCAGCTTAGCGCTCCAGGGAAGGGCGATGAACACTGAAGCTTTCTTT.

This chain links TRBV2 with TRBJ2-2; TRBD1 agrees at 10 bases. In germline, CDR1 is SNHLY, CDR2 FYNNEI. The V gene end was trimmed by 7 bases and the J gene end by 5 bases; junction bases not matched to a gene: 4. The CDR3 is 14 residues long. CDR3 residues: CASKRDRGTGELFF. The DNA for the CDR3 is TGTGCCAGCAAGCGGGACAGGGGTACCGGGGAGCTGTTTTTT.

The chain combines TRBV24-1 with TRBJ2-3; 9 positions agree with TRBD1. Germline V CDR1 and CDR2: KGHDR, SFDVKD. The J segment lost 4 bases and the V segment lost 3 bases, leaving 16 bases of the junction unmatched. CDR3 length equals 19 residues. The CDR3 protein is CATSDVWGTGTGSADTQYF. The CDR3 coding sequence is TGTGCCACCAGTGATGTTTGGGGTACCGGGACAGGGTCTGCAGATACGCAGTATTTT.

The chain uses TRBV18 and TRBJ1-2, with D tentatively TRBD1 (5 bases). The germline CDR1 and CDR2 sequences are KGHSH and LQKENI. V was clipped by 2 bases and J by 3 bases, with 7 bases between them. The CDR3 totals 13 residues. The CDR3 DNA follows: TGTGCCAGCTCACCAGCGGGGGACTATGGCTACACCTTC. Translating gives CASSPAGDYGYTF.

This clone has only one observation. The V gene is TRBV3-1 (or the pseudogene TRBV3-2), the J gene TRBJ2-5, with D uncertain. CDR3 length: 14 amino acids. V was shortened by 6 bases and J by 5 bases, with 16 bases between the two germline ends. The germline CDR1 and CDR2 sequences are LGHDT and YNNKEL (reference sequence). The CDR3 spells CASSLSQTLETQYF. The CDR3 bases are TGTGCCAGCAGTCTCAGTCAGACACTGGAGACCCAGTACTTC.

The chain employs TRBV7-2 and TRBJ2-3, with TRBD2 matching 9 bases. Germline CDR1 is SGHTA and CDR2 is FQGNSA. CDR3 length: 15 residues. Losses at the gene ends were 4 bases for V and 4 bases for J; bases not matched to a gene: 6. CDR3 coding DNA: TGTGCCAGCAGCTCTTGGACTAGCGTAGCAGATACGCAGTATTTT. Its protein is CASSSWTSVADTQYF.

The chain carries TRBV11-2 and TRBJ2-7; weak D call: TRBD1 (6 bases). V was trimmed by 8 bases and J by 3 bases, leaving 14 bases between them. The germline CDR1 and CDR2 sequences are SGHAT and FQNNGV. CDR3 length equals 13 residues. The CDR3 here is CASRRTADYEQYF. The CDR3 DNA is TGTGCCAGCCGGAGGACAGCCGACTACGAGCAGTACTTC.

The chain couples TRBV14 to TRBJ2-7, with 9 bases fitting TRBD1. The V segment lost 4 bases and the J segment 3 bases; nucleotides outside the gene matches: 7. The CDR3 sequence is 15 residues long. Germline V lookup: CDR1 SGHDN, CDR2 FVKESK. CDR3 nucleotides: TGTGCCAGCAGCCTTTACAGGGGGCCCCTCTACGAGCAGTACTTC. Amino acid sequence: CASSLYRGPLYEQYF.

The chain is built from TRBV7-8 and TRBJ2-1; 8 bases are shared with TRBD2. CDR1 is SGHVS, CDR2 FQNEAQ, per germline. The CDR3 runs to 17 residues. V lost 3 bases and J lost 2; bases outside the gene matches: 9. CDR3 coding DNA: TGTGCCAGCAGCTTTAGGGGCGGGGGGCAGGCCTACAATGAGCAGTTCTTC. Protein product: CASSFRGGGQAYNEQFF.

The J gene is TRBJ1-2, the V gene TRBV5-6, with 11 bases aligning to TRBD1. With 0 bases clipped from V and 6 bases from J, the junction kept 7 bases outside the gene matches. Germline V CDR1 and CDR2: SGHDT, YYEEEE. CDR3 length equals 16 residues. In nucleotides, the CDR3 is TGTGCCAGCAGCTTGGAGGGGACAGGGGGAAAGGATGGCTACACCTTC. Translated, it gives CASSLEGTGGKDGYTF.

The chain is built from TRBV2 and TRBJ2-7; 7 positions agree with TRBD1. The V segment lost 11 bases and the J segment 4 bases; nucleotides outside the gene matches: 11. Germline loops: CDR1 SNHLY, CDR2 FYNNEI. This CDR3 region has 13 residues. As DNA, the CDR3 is TGTGCCTATTACACAGGGGTCGGGTACGAGCAGTACTTC. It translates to CAYYTGVGYEQYF.

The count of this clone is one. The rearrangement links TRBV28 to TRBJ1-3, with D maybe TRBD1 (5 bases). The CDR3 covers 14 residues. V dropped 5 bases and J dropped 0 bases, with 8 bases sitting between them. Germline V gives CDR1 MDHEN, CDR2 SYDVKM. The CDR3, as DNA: TGTGCCAGCAGTGACAGTTACTCTGGAAACACCATATATTTT. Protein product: CASSDSYSGNTIYF.

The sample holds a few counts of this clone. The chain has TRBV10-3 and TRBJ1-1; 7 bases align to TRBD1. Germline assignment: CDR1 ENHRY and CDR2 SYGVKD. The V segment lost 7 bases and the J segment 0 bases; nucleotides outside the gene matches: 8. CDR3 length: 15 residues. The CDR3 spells CAITDRVGVNTEAFF. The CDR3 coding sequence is TGTGCCATCACCGACAGGGTTGGCGTGAACACTGAAGCTTTCTTT.

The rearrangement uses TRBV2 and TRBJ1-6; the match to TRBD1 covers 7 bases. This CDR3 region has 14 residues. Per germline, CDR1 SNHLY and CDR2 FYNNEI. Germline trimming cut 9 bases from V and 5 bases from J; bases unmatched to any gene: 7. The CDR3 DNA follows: TGTGCCAGTGACTTCGGGACAGATAATTCACCCCTCCACTTT. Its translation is CASDFGTDNSPLHF.

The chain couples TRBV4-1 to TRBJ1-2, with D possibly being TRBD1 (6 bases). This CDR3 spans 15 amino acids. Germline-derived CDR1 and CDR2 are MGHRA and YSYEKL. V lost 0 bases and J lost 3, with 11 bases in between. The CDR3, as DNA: TGCGCCAGCAGCCAAGAGGGGGCAGGGTACTATGGCTACACCTTC. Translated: CASSQEGAGYYGYTF.